The clone carrying this T cell receptor (beta chain) is a singleton in its sample. Its cognate antigen is unknown. This sample was included in a study of T cell responses to AZD1222 COVID-19 vaccine. Overall study: Both about-4-week and about-12-week second-dose recipients were combined.

V was pared by 6 bases and J by 0 bases, with 9 bases of the junction left unmatched. This CDR3 comprises 17 residues. Looked up from germline, CDR1 is MNHNY and CDR2 is SVGAGI (reference sequence). Findings of the study overall: In the spike-specific TCR repertoire, nearly half reportedly target unmutated variant regions.

Assay: immunoSEQ multiplex PCR; the TCRdb copy retains only in-frame clones and omits some. The sample carries approximately 100,000 clones, about 86% recorded once. The material was peripheral blood, obtained on day 0 of AZD1222 vaccination. This clonotype originated in an adult in good health. The gene calls are TRBV6-6 and TRBJ2-2, with TRBD1 matching over 8 bases. The DNA for the CDR3 is TGTGCCAGCAGCCGAGCCGGACAGGGCACGAACACCGGGGAGCTGTTTTTT. Residues: CASSRAGQGTNTGELFF.